These T cell receptor beta chains were read from a single sample in a study of blood T cell repertoires in COVID-19. Libraries were prepared by immunoSEQ multiplex PCR; TCRdb keeps only in-frame clonotypes and omits some of them. The sample consists of some 100,000 clones, 86% of them appearing once. The sample was PBMCs or T cells enriched from blood (not recorded which). The receptors here all came from a woman aged 50 to 65 who had recovered from COVID-19. The CDR3 runs from the conserved cysteine through the conserved F or W. The D gene is left open where the match is weak. Clone size appears in some rows only: once, few, many, or a class for an expanded clone.

abundance,j_gene,d_gene,v_gene,CDR3aa,CDR3nt
.,TRBJ2-1,.,TRBV27,CASSLDRDPYNEQFF,TGTGCCAGCAGTTTAGACAGAGACCCCTACAATGAGCAGTTCTTC
.,TRBJ1-1,.,TRBV19,CASAQGNTEAFF,TGTGCCAGCGCACAGGGGAACACTGAAGCTTTCTTT
.,TRBJ2-3,TRBD2,TRBV5-4,CASTGGPDTQYF,TGTGCCAGCACGGGAGGGCCAGATACGCAGTATTTT
.,TRBJ2-1,TRBD2,TRBV28,CASCRGGSAQEQFF,TGTGCCAGTTGTAGGGGCGGGAGCGCTCAGGAGCAGTTCTTC
.,TRBJ2-2,TRBD2,TRBV7-3,CATSSGSGTGELFF,TGTGCCACTTCTAGCGGGAGTGGTACCGGGGAGCTGTTTTTT
few,TRBJ2-7,TRBD2,TRBV27,CASSLRARGTSGRASYEQYF,TGTGCCAGCAGTTTAAGGGCCCGGGGGACTAGCGGGAGGGCATCCTACGAGCAGTACTTC
.,TRBJ2-1,.,TRBV7-9,CASSPLDRGGNEQFF,TGTGCCAGCAGCCCCCTCGACAGAGGGGGCAATGAGCAGTTCTTC
few,TRBJ1-5,.,TRBV10-2,CASSDDRLGSNQPQHF,TGCGCCAGCAGTGACGACAGACTTGGGAGCAATCAGCCCCAGCATTTT
.,TRBJ2-7,TRBD1,TRBV5-1,CASSSTYRGPYEQYF,TGCGCCAGCAGTTCAACCTACAGGGGGCCGTACGAGCAGTACTTC
once,TRBJ2-7,.,TRBV18,CASSPTERRPYEQYF,TGTGCCAGCTCACCTACCGAGCGGAGGCCCTACGAGCAGTACTTC
.,TRBJ1-2,.,TRBV11-2,CASSPDSNYGYTF,TGTGCCAGCAGCCCAGACTCTAACTATGGCTACACCTTC
.,TRBJ1-2,.,TRBV28,CASSLIGRAGGYTF,TGTGCCAGCAGTTTAATAGGCAGGGCAGGCGGCTACACCTTC
.,TRBJ1-1,.,TRBV7-9,CASSHRQALNTEAFF,TGTGCCAGCAGCCATCGACAGGCCTTGAACACTGAAGCTTTCTTT
.,TRBJ2-6,.,TRBV9,CASGPGHRAAGANVLTF,TGTGCCAGCGGACCGGGACACAGGGCAGCTGGGGCCAACGTCCTGACTTTC
.,TRBJ2-7,TRBD2,TRBV5-1,CASSMSGRVYEQYF,TGCGCCAGCAGCATGAGCGGGAGGGTTTACGAGCAGTACTTC
once,TRBJ2-3,TRBD2,TRBV5-4,CASSSKRGRTDTQYF,TGTGCCAGCAGCTCTAAGCGGGGCCGCACAGATACGCAGTATTTT
.,TRBJ1-1,TRBD1,TRBV19,CASSMQSGTGNTEAFF,TGTGCCAGTAGTATGCAATCCGGGACAGGGAACACTGAAGCTTTCTTT
.,TRBJ2-7,.,TRBV4-2,CASSHQAGTGEAEQYF,TGTGCCAGCAGCCATCAGGCCGGGACGGGAGAGGCCGAGCAGTACTTC
.,TRBJ1-1,.,TRBV7-6,CASSFRQRTEAFF,TGTGCCAGCAGCTTTCGACAGCGCACTGAAGCTTTCTTT
once,TRBJ1-1,TRBD1,TRBV24-1,CATSDRTGGHPPFF,TGTGCCACCAGTGACAGGACAGGGGGCCACCCACCTTTCTTT
.,TRBJ2-3,.,TRBV7-3,CASSRAGGTDTQYF,TGTGCCAGCAGCCGCGCAGGGGGCACAGATACGCAGTATTTT
.,TRBJ2-1,.,TRBV3-1/TRBV3-2,CASTMTSRVVFGNEQFF,TGTGCCAGCACTATGACGAGCAGGGTGGTATTTGGCAATGAGCAGTTCTTC
.,TRBJ1-1,TRBD1,TRBV11-2,CASSRLQGITEAFF,TGTGCCAGCAGCCGCTTACAGGGGATCACTGAAGCTTTCTTT
.,TRBJ1-1,.,TRBV30,CAWTPVSNTEAFF,TGTGCCTGGACCCCGGTTTCTAACACTGAAGCTTTCTTT
.,TRBJ2-5,.,TRBV7-2,CASSLEGLPVGEETQYF,TGTGCCAGCAGCTTAGAGGGACTCCCGGTTGGGGAAGAGACCCAGTACTTC
.,TRBJ2-1,TRBD1,TRBV3-1/TRBV3-2,CASSPPRDRGGSYNEQFF,TGTGCCAGCAGCCCGCCCCGGGACAGGGGGGGGTCCTACAATGAGCAGTTCTTC
.,TRBJ2-3,.,TRBV24-1,CATSDLPAGSTDTQYF,TGTGCCACCAGTGATTTGCCTGCGGGGAGCACAGATACGCAGTATTTT
once,TRBJ1-1,.,TRBV2,CASTPGVMSTEAFF,TGTGCCAGCACCCCAGGGGTTATGAGCACTGAAGCTTTCTTT
.,TRBJ1-1,.,TRBV10-2,CASSDISVIGDTEAFF,TGCGCCAGCAGTGATATTTCAGTGATAGGGGACACTGAAGCTTTCTTT
.,TRBJ2-3,.,TRBV5-1,CASSLMGARDTQYF,TGCGCCAGCAGCTTGATGGGGGCGCGAGATACGCAGTATTTT
.,TRBJ1-4,.,TRBV30,CAWRGDSGTRNEKLFF,TGTGCCTGGAGAGGAGACTCCGGGACACGAAATGAAAAACTGTTTTTT
.,TRBJ1-4,.,TRBV28,CASSFYTGSTNEKLFF,TGTGCCAGCAGTTTTTATACAGGGTCAACTAATGAAAAACTGTTTTTT
.,TRBJ1-2,.,TRBV18,CASSPTTGPLDYGYTF,TGTGCCAGCTCACCTACGACAGGACCCCTCGACTATGGCTACACCTTC
.,TRBJ2-3,TRBD1,TRBV28,CASSPIQGASDTQYF,TGTGCCAGCTCCCCGATACAGGGGGCGTCGGATACGCAGTATTTT
few,TRBJ2-1,.,TRBV18,CASSEKSPGDEFF,TGTGCCAGCTCAGAAAAGTCTCCGGGAGATGAGTTCTTC
.,TRBJ1-5,TRBD1,TRBV5-1,CASSPRGLDSNQPQHF,TGCGCCAGCAGCCCCAGGGGGCTCGATAGCAATCAGCCCCAGCATTTT
.,TRBJ1-2,.,TRBV27,CASSFTLDSNYGYTF,TGTGCCAGCAGTTTTACGCTCGACAGCAACTATGGCTACACCTTC
.,TRBJ2-7,.,TRBV11-2,CASSPSPYEQYF,TGTGCCAGCAGCCCTAGTCCCTACGAGCAGTACTTC
.,TRBJ2-1,TRBD2,TRBV27,CATMRRAGGSSYNEQFF,TGTGCCACGATGCGACGGGCGGGAGGTAGCTCCTACAATGAGCAGTTCTTC
.,TRBJ2-7,TRBD2,TRBV28,CASRTSGGASEQYF,TGTGCCAGCAGAACTAGCGGGGGGGCCTCCGAGCAGTACTTC
once,TRBJ1-1,.,TRBV6-5,CTSSPGKNTEAFF,TGTACCAGCAGCCCAGGGAAGAACACTGAAGCTTTCTTT
few,TRBJ2-1,TRBD2,TRBV14,CASSQDAGGPYEQFF,TGTGCCAGCAGCCAAGATGCGGGAGGGCCTTATGAGCAGTTCTTC
few,TRBJ1-1,.,TRBV19,CASSIIDRDTEAFF,TGTGCCAGTAGTATAATAGACAGAGACACTGAAGCTTTCTTT
few,TRBJ2-3,TRBD2,TRBV6-4,CASRLAGEADTQYF,TGTGCCAGCAGGCTAGCGGGAGAGGCAGATACGCAGTATTTT
few,TRBJ1-2,TRBD1,TRBV27,CASSSQGNYGYTF,TGTGCCAGCAGCTCACAGGGGAACTATGGCTACACCTTC
.,TRBJ1-3,.,TRBV7-6,CASSPRDTGNTIYF,TGTGCCAGCAGCCCCCGGGACACCGGAAACACCATATATTTT
few,TRBJ1-2,TRBD1,TRBV9,CASTSQTGLNYGYTF,TGTGCCAGCACCTCTCAGACAGGGTTGAACTATGGCTACACCTTC
once,TRBJ1-1,.,TRBV30,CAWREQSTEAFF,TGTGCCTGGAGGGAACAGAGCACTGAAGCTTTCTTT
.,TRBJ2-7,.,TRBV5-1,CASSLERRGEYEQYF,TGCGCCAGCAGCTTGGAGCGCAGGGGGGAATACGAGCAGTACTTC
.,TRBJ1-1,.,TRBV7-6,CASSLGGRGNTEAFF,TGTGCCAGCAGCTTAGGCGGCAGGGGGAACACTGAAGCTTTCTTT
.,TRBJ2-5,TRBD2,TRBV2,CASRRGALYQETQYF,TGTGCCAGCAGGCGGGGGGCCCTGTACCAAGAGACCCAGTACTTC
.,TRBJ2-7,.,TRBV2,CASKEGFYEQYF,TGTGCCAGCAAGGAGGGGTTCTACGAGCAGTACTTC
.,TRBJ1-1,.,TRBV27,CASYQTATGNTEAFF,TGTGCCAGCTATCAAACCGCGACAGGGAACACTGAAGCTTTCTTT
.,TRBJ1-1,TRBD1,TRBV5-1,CASSPTGTGVTEAFF,TGCGCCAGCAGCCCAACCGGGACAGGGGTCACTGAAGCTTTCTTT